These 6 T cell receptor beta chains were all obtained from the same sample, sequenced in a study of post-analysis software for immune sequencing data. Findings of the study overall: In patients, about 5 TRBV segments were more frequent than in controls, with TRBV5-6, TRBV5-1 and TRBV20-1 among them.

These receptors' targets are unknown. Libraries were made from TCR beta cDNA, and they carried unique molecular identifiers. A single record per CDR3 protein comes from TCRdb applying MiXCR to the PCR reads. The data show about 460,000 distinct CDR3 sequences, 45% seen once. The sequencing sample was made of blood. These receptors came from a girl aged 5-17 years with multiple sclerosis.

The V gene is TRBV29-1, the J gene TRBJ2-5; 8 nucleotides agree with TRBD1. The DNA end favors TRBJ2-7, so the J call may be wrong. In germline, CDR1 is SQVTM, CDR2 ANQGSEA. The CDR3 runs to 12 residues. The DNA for the CDR3 is TGCAGCGTTGGAAGGACAGGGTACGAGCAGTACTTC. Amino acids: CSVGRTGYEQYF.

In this sample, this clonotype turned up a few times. The gene calls are TRBV20-1 and TRBJ2-4, with D possibly being TRBD1 (6 bases). Germline assignment: CDR1 DFQATT and CDR2 SNEGSKA (reference sequence). Trimming shortened V by 0 bases and J by 13 bases, and 16 bases separated the two germline ends. CDR3 length: 13 amino acids. CDR3 DNA: TGCAGTGCTAGAGATGGGGGACAACTCGGGCAGTACTTC. Translated, it gives CSARDGGQLGQYF.

About this clonotype itself: It may be a read error: a sequence one base away is much more abundant. The gene calls are TRBV6-4 and TRBJ2-3, with D possibly being TRBD1 (6 bases). Germline CDR1 is MRHNA and CDR2 is SNTAGT. The CDR3 has 15 residues. V dropped 2 bases and J dropped 6 bases, with 15 bases sitting between them. CDR3 in amino acids: CASSDRGQTADTQYF. The CDR3 DNA sequence: TGTGCCAGCAGTGACCGAGGACAGACAGCGGATACGCAGTATTTT.

The chain links TRBV7-2 to TRBJ2-3; 7 bases agree with TRBD2. Losses at the gene ends were 2 bases for V and 5 bases for J; bases not matched to a gene: 7. Germline-derived CDR1 and CDR2 are SGHTA and FQGNSA. CDR3 length: 15 residues. CDR3 sequence: CASSLKAGRGDTQYF. As DNA, the CDR3 is TGTGCCAGCAGCTTAAAAGCGGGGAGGGGAGATACGCAGTATTTT.

The chain is built from TRBV29-1 and TRBJ1-2; no clear D gene. The length of the CDR3 is 15 residues. Looked up from germline, CDR1 is SQVTM and CDR2 is ANQGSEA. V gave up 3 bases and J gave up 4 bases, with 18 bases separating them. Here the CDR3 reads CSVDRRRGSSYGYTF. Written as DNA, the CDR3 is TGCAGCGTTGATCGCCGGAGAGGGAGTTCCTATGGCTACACCTTC.

The gene calls are TRBV28 and TRBJ2-1; 8 positions agree with TRBD1. The germline CDR1 and CDR2 sequences are MDHEN and SYDVKM. The CDR3 sequence is 15 residues long. V shed 2 bases, J shed 10 bases, and the junction held 10 bases outside the gene matches. The CDR3 DNA follows: TGTGCCAGCAGTTTAGGGGCGCAGGGGGCCAGAGAGCAGTTCTTC. It specifies CASSLGAQGAREQFF.